The source of this T cell receptor beta chain is a study of blood T cells in healthy people across ages. A sample-barcoded 5' primer and a J-beta primer mix were used in a second PCR of about 7 to 12 cycles. Each CDR3 protein gets one entry after TCRdb re-called the 5' RACE reads with MiXCR. The data hold hundreds of thousands of distinct CDR3 sequences, with around 36% observed a single time. Trimming took off 0 bases at V and 1 base at J, with 9 bases between the two ends. Germline V CDR1 and CDR2: MGHRA, YSYEKL. The CDR3 consists of 15 residues. The receptor comes from a man younger than 35 in good health. V is TRBV4-1 and J is TRBJ1-1; no definite D call. The sequenced sample was blood. The DNA of the CDR3 is TGCGCCAGCAGCCAAGATGAGAAAGGGAACACTGAAGCTTTCTTT. It encodes CASSQDEKGNTEAFF.